This is a list of T cell receptor beta chains from one sample in a study of blood T cell repertoires in COVID-19. Data came from immunoSEQ multiplex PCR; TCRdb stores just in-frame clones and leaves some out. The repertoire includes about 170,000 clones, around 84% of them detected once, and approximately 15% sits in the top ten. Sequencing used peripheral blood. The receptors stem from a woman between 65 and 79 years old with COVID-19, enrolled during active disease. The CDR3 runs from the conserved cysteine through the conserved F or W. Fields, in order: clone size, J gene, V gene, D gene, CDR3 DNA, CDR3 protein. A D gene is named only where the DNA matches it firmly. A clone size is listed for some rows: how often the clone was seen (once, few, many), or a class if it is expanded.

>NA|TRBJ2-7|TRBV7-9|TRBD2
TGTGCCAGCAGCTTAGTGGCGGGAGGGTTAACCGAGCAGTACTTC
CASSLVAGGLTEQYF
>NA|TRBJ1-3|TRBV5-1|NA
TGCGCCAGCAGCGGTGGAACAGGGCTCTCTGGAAACACCATATATTTT
CASSGGTGLSGNTIYF
>few|TRBJ1-1|TRBV5-1|TRBD1
TGCGCCAGCAGCTTATTGGCAGGGGGCGGCACTGAAGCTTTCTTT
CASSLLAGGGTEAFF
>NA|TRBJ1-5|TRBV6-5|NA
TGTGCCAGCAGGTGGGCAGGGTATAGCAATCAGCCCCAGCATTTT
CASRWAGYSNQPQHF
>NA|TRBJ1-5|TRBV27|NA
TGTGCCAGCAGGTACAGGGAAGGCAATCAGCCCCAGCATTTT
CASRYREGNQPQHF
>NA|TRBJ2-3|TRBV7-8|NA
TGTGCCAGTAGCCAGGTGTCGGGAACTAGCACAGATACGCAGTATTTT
CASSQVSGTSTDTQYF
>NA|TRBJ2-3|TRBV29-1|NA
TGCAGCGTTGAAGTTCCAAATATCGTCGGTACGCAGTATTTT
CSVEVPNIVGTQYF
>NA|TRBJ1-2|TRBV14|NA
TGTGCCAGCAGCCGGGTCCAGGGCTCTAACTATGGCTACACCTTC
CASSRVQGSNYGYTF
>NA|TRBJ2-3|TRBV29-1|NA
TGCAGCGTTGATGTAGCGTACACAGATACGCAGTATTTT
CSVDVAYTDTQYF
>once|TRBJ2-7|TRBV7-9|TRBD2
TGTGCCAGCAGCTTAGGGACGGCTAGCGGGACTGGCGAGCAGTACTTC
CASSLGTASGTGEQYF
>NA|TRBJ2-2|TRBV18|TRBD2
TGTGCCAGCTCACTTACTAGCGGGAGGCTAACCGGGGAGCTGTTTTTT
CASSLTSGRLTGELFF
>NA|TRBJ2-6|TRBV19|TRBD1
TGTGCCAGTAGTTGGCCGGGACAGGGCCACTCTGGGGCCAACGTCCTGACTTTC
CASSWPGQGHSGANVLTF
>NA|TRBJ2-5|TRBV7-2|TRBD2
TGTGCCAGCAGCTTGGTAGCGGGACCTAGAGGGCAAGAGACCCAGTACTTC
CASSLVAGPRGQETQYF
>NA|TRBJ1-1|TRBV13|NA
TGTGCCAGCAGCCGTTGGTCCGGGTCGATAGAAGCTTTCTTT
CASSRWSGSIEAFF
>NA|TRBJ1-5|TRBV3-1/TRBV3-2|NA
TGTGCCAGCAGCCAAACGGGGTCGCCCCAGCATTTT
CASSQTGSPQHF
>NA|TRBJ2-5|TRBV5-1|NA
TGCGCCAGCAGCCCCGCACAGGGAGAAGAGACCCAGTACTTC
CASSPAQGEETQYF
>once|TRBJ1-6|TRBV19|NA
TGTGCCAGTAGTCTCATTCTGGGAGCCCATAATTCACCCCTCCACTTT
CASSLILGAHNSPLHF
>NA|TRBJ2-5|TRBV6-5|NA
TGTGCCAGCAGGCACCTTCCAGGGTCCGAGACCCAGTACTTC
CASRHLPGSETQYF
>NA|TRBJ2-2|TRBV6-5|NA
TGTGCCAGCAGTACTACGACAGGTTACACCGGGGAGCTGTTTTTT
CASSTTTGYTGELFF
>NA|TRBJ1-5|TRBV19|NA
TGTGCCAGTAGGAAGGGAGGCGGTGGCAATCAGCCCCAGCATTTT
CASRKGGGGNQPQHF
>NA|TRBJ2-1|TRBV3-1/TRBV3-2|NA
TGTGCCAGCAGCCAAGGCGGGGAGCAGTTCTTC
CASSQGGEQFF
>NA|TRBJ2-3|TRBV4-1|TRBD2
TGCGCCAGCGGGTGGGAGGGCAAAGATACGCAGTATTTT
CASGWEGKDTQYF
>NA|TRBJ1-1|TRBV5-1|TRBD1
TGCGCCAGCAGCCCCAGCTCCAGCGACAGGGGGATGACTGAAGCTTTCTTT
CASSPSSSDRGMTEAFF
>NA|TRBJ2-5|TRBV19|TRBD2
TGTGCCAGTACTCCGACTAGCGGGTCCCAGGAGACCCAGTACTTC
CASTPTSGSQETQYF
>NA|TRBJ2-5|TRBV29-1|NA
TGCAGTGGAGGGAATGTGGAGACCCAGTACTTC
CSGGNVETQYF
>NA|TRBJ2-3|TRBV6-5|NA
TGTGCCAGCAGAAGCGGCACAGATACGCAGTATTTT
CASRSGTDTQYF
>NA|TRBJ2-3|TRBV5-1|NA
TGCGCCAGCAGCCGCGGGGCAGGGAGAAGCACAGATACGCAGTATTTT
CASSRGAGRSTDTQYF
>NA|TRBJ1-1|TRBV27|NA
TGTGCCAGCAGTCCGAGCTTGAACACTGAAGCTTTCTTT
CASSPSLNTEAFF
>NA|TRBJ2-1|TRBV5-1|TRBD1
TGCGCCAGCAGCTTGGCGGTCAGGGGGTACAATGAGCAGTTCTTC
CASSLAVRGYNEQFF
>once|TRBJ1-5|TRBV27|TRBD1
TGTGCCAGCAGTTTATCGCCAGGGGGCATCAATCAGCCCCAGCATTTT
CASSLSPGGINQPQHF
>NA|TRBJ1-2|TRBV28|NA
TGTGCCAGCAGGGGGGCCATCTTCTATGGCTACACCTTC
CASRGAIFYGYTF
>NA|TRBJ2-7|TRBV30|TRBD2
TGTGCCTGCACAGATACTACGGGAGGGTTCGAGCAGTACTTC
CACTDTTGGFEQYF
>NA|TRBJ2-7|TRBV18|TRBD1
TGTGCCAGCTCACCGGGGGACAGGGAGGCTTACGAGCAGTACTTC
CASSPGDREAYEQYF
>NA|TRBJ2-1|TRBV7-2|NA
TGTGCCAGCAGCGCCCGCCAACGGGAGTCTGGTGAGCAGTTCTTC
CASSARQRESGEQFF
>NA|TRBJ2-2|TRBV19|NA
TGTGCCAGCTGCCAGGGGAACACCGGGGAGCTGTTTTTT
CASCQGNTGELFF
>NA|TRBJ1-2|TRBV19|NA
TGTGCCAGTAGTATAGACGGTACAGGTGGAGTATACGGCTACACCTTC
CASSIDGTGGVYGYTF
>NA|TRBJ1-2|TRBV6-5|NA
TGTGCCAGCAGTTACAGCCCAAGGGGGTATGGCTACACCTTC
CASSYSPRGYGYTF
>NA|TRBJ1-1|TRBV3-1/TRBV3-2|TRBD1
TGTGCCAGCAGCCAAGTGGCAGGGGGCACTGAAGCTTTCTTT
CASSQVAGGTEAFF
>NA|TRBJ2-1|TRBV28|NA
TGTGCCAGCAGCAGCACAGGGTACAATGAGCAGTTCTTC
CASSSTGYNEQFF
>NA|TRBJ2-3|TRBV7-2|NA
TGTGCCAGCAGCTTCGCAGATACGCAGTATTTT
CASSFADTQYF
>NA|TRBJ2-6|TRBV3-1/TRBV3-2|NA
TGTGCCAGCAGCCAAGGAGGTGGGGCCAACGTCCTGACTTTC
CASSQGGGANVLTF
>once|TRBJ2-1|TRBV5-4|NA
TGTGCCAGCAGGCTTAGACTAGGAGCCTACAATGAGCAGTTCTTC
CASRLRLGAYNEQFF